Shown below are 30 T cell receptor beta chains from a single sample sequenced in a study of CD8 T cells in ankylosing spondylitis. Overall study results and limits: Seven to nine highly homologous variants made up a TCR beta motif that seemed to typify ankylosing spondylitis blood.

TCRdb ran MiXCR on the 5' RACE reads and lists one entry per CDR3 protein. The sample yields around 540,000 distinct CDR3 sequences, 9.5% to 15% seen once. Their antigen targets remain unknown. The sequenced sample was blood, either unsorted or a sorted T cell fraction (not recorded which). The receptors stem from a male donor with ankylosing spondylitis.

A few counts support this clonotype. The chain joins TRBV5-6 to TRBJ2-1; tentatively, D is TRBD2 (6 bases). Germline V gene data show CDR1 as SGHDT and CDR2 as YYEEEE. This CDR3 has 12 amino acids. V lost 7 bases and J 9 bases, leaving 14 bases between the germline ends. The CDR3 reads CASSKLRGEQFF. The CDR3 bases are TGTGCCAGCTCCAAGTTGCGGGGTGAGCAGTTCTTC.

This clonotype was seen ten or more times. The gene calls are TRBV7-2 and TRBJ2-7; D unresolved. The V end was cut by 5 bases, the J end by 5 bases, with 13 bases between. This CDR3 has 13 amino acids. The germline V gene encodes CDR1 SGHTA and CDR2 FQGNSA. Here the CDR3 reads CASSAGPFHEQYF. The DNA of the CDR3 is TGTGCCAGCAGCGCCGGGCCTTTCCACGAGCAGTACTTC.

This clonotype was counted a few times. The gene calls are TRBV5-1 and TRBJ2-2; 9 positions match TRBD2. This CDR3 has 17 residues. CDR1 and CDR2 from the germline V gene are SGHRS and YFSETQ. Trimming took 7 bases from V and 3 from J; bases not matched to a gene: 13. CDR3 sequence: CASGYSAGGPDTGELFF. CDR3 nucleotides: TGCGCCAGCGGCTACTCTGCGGGAGGGCCCGACACCGGGGAGCTGTTTTTT.

This chain links TRBV5-1 with TRBJ2-1, with D unclear. The germline V and J ends were trimmed by 4 bases and 9 bases, with 23 bases remaining between them. CDR1 and CDR2 from the germline V gene are SGHRS and YFSETQ. The CDR3 consists of 16 residues. Written as DNA, the CDR3 is TGCGCCAGCAGCCAAACCGGAGCCTACCACCAAGGTGAGCAGTTCTTC. This encodes CASSQTGAYHQGEQFF.

The V gene is TRBV5-1, the J gene TRBJ1-1, with D perhaps TRBD1 (6 bases). This CDR3 region has 12 residues. Germline CDR1 and CDR2: SGHRS and YFSETQ. Trimming left V 4 bases short and J 8 bases short, with 12 bases between. The CDR3 DNA reads TGCGCCAGCAGCCCCCAGGGGCGGGAAGCTTTCTTT. This encodes CASSPQGREAFF.

V gene TRBV5-1 combines with J gene TRBJ1-4; D unclear. The germline gives CDR1 SGHRS, CDR2 YFSETQ. V was pared by 5 bases and J by 8 bases, with 16 bases between. This CDR3 comprises 14 residues. The CDR3: CASRSTAGGEKLFF. CDR3 nucleotides: TGCGCCAGCAGATCAACGGCCGGAGGGGAAAAACTGTTTTTT.

This clonotype was counted only a few times. The CDR3 bases are TGCAGCGTTGGGGGACTAGCGGGAGCCTACGAGCAGTACTTC. Its protein is CSVGGLAGAYEQYF. V and J are TRBV29-1 and TRBJ2-7; 14 bases are shared with TRBD2. V gave up 4 bases and J gave up 2 bases; unmatched junction bases: 1. This CDR3 is built from 14 residues. Germline CDR1 reads SQVTM; CDR2 reads ANQGSEA.

The table lists this clonotype with many counts. The chain combines TRBV12-3 or TRBV12-4 with TRBJ1-5, with 7 bases fitting TRBD1. CDR3 length: 14 residues. After removal of 4 bases from V and 6 bases from J, the junction contained 6 bases not matched to a gene. CDR3 DNA sequence: TGTGCCAGCAGTTCCAACAGGGGATCTCAGCCCCAGCATTTT. As protein: CASSSNRGSQPQHF.

The V and J genes are TRBV5-1 and TRBJ2-1; 9 bases fit TRBD2. The CDR3 is 15 amino acids. V lost 4 bases to trimming and J lost 6 bases; unmatched junction nucleotides: 8. Germline V CDR1 and CDR2: SGHRS, YFSETQ. The CDR3 region is CASSQAKAGGNEQFF. In DNA form, the CDR3 reads TGCGCCAGCAGCCAAGCAAAAGCGGGGGGCAATGAGCAGTTCTTC.

In DNA, the CDR3 is TGTGCCAGCAGCTTACAGTTTTCTAGCGCAAGCGGAGCTTTCTTT. Amino acids: CASSLQFSSASGAFF. The chain recombines TRBV7-2 with TRBJ1-1, with no clear D. Germline assignment: CDR1 SGHTA and CDR2 FQGNSA. The length of the CDR3 is 15 residues. The V gene lost 2 bases and the J gene lost 10 bases, with 20 bases spanning the gap.

CDR3 DNA: TGCAGCGTTGGATCAGGGAGGAACTATGGCTACACCTTC. This encodes CSVGSGRNYGYTF. The V gene is TRBV29-1, the J gene TRBJ1-2; D is perhaps TRBD1 (5 bases). Germline values: CDR1 SQVTM, CDR2 ANQGSEA. V was pared by 4 bases and J by 2 bases, with 11 bases between. This CDR3 has 13 residues.

A few counts support this clonotype. The chain is built from TRBV5-1 and TRBJ1-6; D may be TRBD1 (5 bases). V was cut by 2 bases and J by 7 bases, with 13 bases left in between. The germline CDR1 and CDR2 sequences are SGHRS and YFSETQ. CDR3 length: 15 residues. CDR3 residues: CASSLSGIENSPLHF. CDR3 in DNA: TGCGCCAGCAGCTTATCAGGGATTGAGAATTCACCCCTCCACTTT. The whole variable domain, remainder taken from reference TRBV5-1 and TRBJ1-6, is KAGVTQTPRYLIKTRGQQVTLSCSPISGHRSVSWYQQTPGQGLQFLFEYFSETQRNKGNFPGRFSGRQFSNSRSEMNVSTLELGDSALYLCASSLSGIENSPLHFGNGTRLTVT.

This clonotype was seen a handful of times. The genes are TRBV24-1 and TRBJ2-3, with unresolved D. V was cut by 11 bases and J by 1 base, with 12 bases left in between. The CDR3 is made up of 13 amino acids. Germline CDR1 and CDR2: KGHDR and SFDVKD. The CDR3, as DNA: TGTGCCATCACCGATCGGGGCACAGATACGCAGTATTTT. Amino acids: CAITDRGTDTQYF.

The V and J genes are TRBV24-1 and TRBJ1-1, with 8 bases identical to TRBD1. Losses at the gene ends were 10 bases for V and 0 bases for J; bases not matched to a gene: 6. Germline CDR1 reads KGHDR; CDR2 reads SFDVKD. The CDR3 loop spans 14 amino acids. CDR3 region: CATRDRGLNTEAFF. The DNA for the CDR3 is TGTGCCACTCGAGACAGGGGATTGAACACTGAAGCTTTCTTT.

This clonotype has more than one count but fewer than ten. J is TRBJ2-7 and V is TRBV29-1; 11 bases fit TRBD2. V dropped 6 bases and J dropped 5; count of bases not matched to a gene: 6. The CDR3 is made up of 13 amino acids. CDR1 and CDR2 (germline): SQVTM, ANQGSEA. The CDR3: CSVAGTSGDEQYF. The CDR3 DNA reads as TGCAGCGTCGCCGGGACTAGCGGCGACGAGCAGTACTTC.

J is TRBJ1-2 and V is TRBV6-4, with a possible D match to TRBD1 (5 bases). Germline V gene sequence: CDR1 MRHNA, CDR2 SNTAGT. The V end lost 2 bases, the J end lost 7 bases, and 14 bases lay between the germline ends. This CDR3 spans 14 amino acids. The CDR3 nucleotides read TGTGCCAGCAGTGACGGTGGGGGTATTGGTGGCTACACCTTC. Translated: CASSDGGGIGGYTF.

This clonotype was recorded at least ten times. The rearrangement links TRBV6-1 to TRBJ1-5; tentatively, D is TRBD1 (5 bases). From germline, CDR1 is MNHNS and CDR2 SASEGT. This CDR3 has 15 residues. V was trimmed by 10 bases and J by 7 bases, leaving 23 bases between them. This CDR3 reads CATDPGRIVRQPQHF. The CDR3 DNA reads TGTGCCACAGATCCGGGACGGATTGTCAGGCAGCCCCAGCATTTT.

This clonotype was found a few times. The chain combines TRBV20-1 with TRBJ2-1; possibly TRBD1 for D (6 bases). Germline assignment: CDR1 DFQATT and CDR2 SNEGSKA (reference sequence). V dropped 6 bases and J dropped 5 bases, with 17 bases sitting between them. This CDR3 is 14 amino acids long. CDR3 nucleotide sequence: TGCAGTGCCGCCGCAGGGGAAGGGGACAATGAGCAGTTCTTC. Protein sequence: CSAAAGEGDNEQFF.

Regarding this clonotype: A much larger clonotype is one base distant, so this may be a read error. V gene TRBV20-1 combines with J gene TRBJ2-7; tentatively, D is TRBD2 (6 bases). This CDR3 contains 13 residues. The V end was cut by 5 bases, the J end by 0 bases, with 11 bases between. Germline CDR1 is DFQATT and CDR2 is SNEGSKA (reference sequence). The CDR3 reads CSAWDGSSYEQYF. As DNA, the CDR3 is TGCAGTGCTTGGGACGGGAGCTCCTACGAGCAGTACTTC.

This clonotype has just a few counts. The chain combines TRBV20-1 with TRBJ1-5; the D is unclear. The ends were cut back, 6 bases at V and 7 bases at J, with 16 bases in the middle. This CDR3 is built from 13 residues. The germline V gene encodes CDR1 DFQATT and CDR2 SNEGSKA (reference sequence). The CDR3: CSALNQDGQPQHF. For the CDR3, the DNA is TGCAGTGCCTTAAATCAGGACGGGCAGCCCCAGCATTTT.

This clonotype was seen more than once but under ten times. The V gene is TRBV5-1, the J gene TRBJ1-3, with TRBD1 identical over 7 bases. Germline assignment: CDR1 SGHRS and CDR2 YFSETQ. The CDR3 contains 15 residues. With V trimmed by 4 bases and J by 0 bases, 4 bases remained unmatched. As DNA, the CDR3 is TGCGCCAGCAGCACGGGACAGAACTCTGGAAACACCATATATTTT. It codes for CASSTGQNSGNTIYF.

This clonotype was observed a handful of times. The chain recombines TRBV14 with TRBJ2-7; 7 bases match TRBD2. Germline-derived CDR1 and CDR2 are SGHDN and FVKESK. Trimming at V came to 2 bases and at J to 3 bases, leaving 13 bases not matched to a gene. This CDR3 contains 17 residues. In DNA form, the CDR3 reads TGTGCCAGCAGCCAAATGGCCATTCGCGGGAGACTCTACGAGCAGTACTTC. The encoded protein is CASSQMAIRGRLYEQYF.

This clonotype was seen a few times. The chain couples TRBV20-1 to TRBJ1-1; TRBD1 is a possible D gene (5 bases). Looked up from germline, CDR1 is DFQATT and CDR2 is SNEGSKA (reference sequence). The CDR3 totals 14 residues. The V end lost 6 bases, the J end lost 3 bases, and 17 bases lay between the germline ends. DNA for the CDR3: TGCAGTGCCGCCGGGGCAGGGATTGACACTGAAGCTTTCTTT. This sequence encodes CSAAGAGIDTEAFF.

This clonotype occurred many times. The gene calls are TRBV12-3 or TRBV12-4 and TRBJ2-3, with D possibly being TRBD2 (6 bases). The ends were cut back, 3 bases at V and 2 bases at J, with 9 bases in the middle. The CDR3 runs to 14 residues. Here the CDR3 DNA reads TGTGCCAGCAGTTTCGGGGGTTACACAGATACGCAGTATTTT. It specifies CASSFGGYTDTQYF.

The chain joins TRBV12-3 or TRBV12-4 to TRBJ1-4; no clear D gene. Trimming shortened V by 3 bases and J by 8 bases, and 16 bases separated the two germline ends. CDR3 length: 15 amino acids. CDR3 loop: CASSFAGPLKEKLFF. CDR3 nucleotides: TGTGCCAGCAGTTTCGCCGGGCCGCTGAAAGAAAAACTGTTTTTT.

This clonotype has a count of ten or more. The chain joins TRBV28 to TRBJ1-6; 7 bases match TRBD1. Trimming took 4 bases from V and 10 from J; bases not matched to a gene: 7. The CDR3 is made up of 14 amino acids. CDR1 and CDR2 from the germline V gene are MDHEN and SYDVKM. The CDR3 region has the DNA TGTGCCAGCAGTTCACCGACAGGGCGGTCACCCCTCCACTTT. This codes for CASSSPTGRSPLHF.

This rearrangement joins TRBV24-1 to TRBJ2-3; D gene ambiguous. Germline loops: CDR1 KGHDR, CDR2 SFDVKD. Trimming removed 4 bases from V and 6 bases from J, with 7 bases in between. This CDR3 has 12 residues. The CDR3 region has the DNA TGTGCCACCAGTGACCCGCCGGATACGCAGTATTTT. Protein product: CATSDPPDTQYF.

Only a few counts were recorded for this clonotype. The V gene is TRBV28, the J gene TRBJ1-2; the D is unclear. Deletions cut 6 bases from V and 4 bases from J, with 12 bases between. Germline-derived CDR1 and CDR2 are MDHEN and SYDVKM. The CDR3 contains 13 residues. CDR3 nucleotide sequence: TGTGCCAGCAGGCCCGGACTGATCTATGGCTACACCTTC. Its protein product is CASRPGLIYGYTF.

CDR3 sequence reads: CAISERFTEAFF. The CDR3 DNA sequence: TGTGCCATCAGTGAAAGGTTCACTGAAGCTTTCTTT. The chain joins TRBV10-3 to TRBJ1-1; D is undetermined. V was trimmed by 3 bases and J by 4 bases, leaving 6 bases between them. CDR1 ENHRY and CDR2 SYGVKD come from the germline V gene. The CDR3 has 12 residues.

The chain couples TRBV29-1 to TRBJ2-7, with 11 bases fitting TRBD2. The germline gives CDR1 SQVTM, CDR2 ANQGSEA. The CDR3 runs to 13 residues. The V segment lost 7 bases and the J segment 2 bases; nucleotides outside the gene matches: 4. CDR3 coding DNA: TGCAGCGCATCTAGCGGGAGGACCTACGAGCAGTACGTC. It encodes CSASSGRTYEQYV.